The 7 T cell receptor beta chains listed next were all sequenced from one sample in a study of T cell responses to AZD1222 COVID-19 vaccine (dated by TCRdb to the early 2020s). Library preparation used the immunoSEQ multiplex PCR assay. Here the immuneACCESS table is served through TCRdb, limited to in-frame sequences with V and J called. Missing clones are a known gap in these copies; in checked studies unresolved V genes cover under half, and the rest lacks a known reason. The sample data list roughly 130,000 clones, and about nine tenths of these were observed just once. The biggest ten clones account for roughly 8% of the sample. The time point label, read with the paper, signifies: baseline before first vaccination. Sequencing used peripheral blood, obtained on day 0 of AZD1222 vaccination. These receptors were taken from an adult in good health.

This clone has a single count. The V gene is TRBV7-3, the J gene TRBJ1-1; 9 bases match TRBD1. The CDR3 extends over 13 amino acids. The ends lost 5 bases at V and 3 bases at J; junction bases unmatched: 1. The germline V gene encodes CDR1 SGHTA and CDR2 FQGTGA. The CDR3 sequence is CASSRQGDTEAFF. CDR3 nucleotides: TGTGCCAGCAGCCGACAGGGGGACACTGAAGCTTTCTTT.

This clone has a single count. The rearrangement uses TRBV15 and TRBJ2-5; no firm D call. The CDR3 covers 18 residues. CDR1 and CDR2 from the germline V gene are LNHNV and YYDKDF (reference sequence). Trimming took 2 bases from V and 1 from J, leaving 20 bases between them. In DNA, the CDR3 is TGTGCCACCAGCAGATCCCGGGTTCTGCCGACGTTCCAAGAGACCCAGTACTTC. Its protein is CATSRSRVLPTFQETQYF. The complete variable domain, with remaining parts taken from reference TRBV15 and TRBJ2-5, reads DAMVIQNPRYQVTQFGKPVTLSCSQTLNHNVMYWYQQKSSQAPKLLFHYYDKDFNNEADTPDNFQSRRPNTSFCFLDIRSPGLGDTAMYLCATSRSRVLPTFQETQYFGPGTRLLVL.

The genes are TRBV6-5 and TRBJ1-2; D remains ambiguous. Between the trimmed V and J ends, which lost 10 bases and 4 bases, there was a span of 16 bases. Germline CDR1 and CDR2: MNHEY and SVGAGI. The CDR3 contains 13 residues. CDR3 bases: TGTGCCACCCTTTCCGGGCGGTCCTATGGCTACACCTTC. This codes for CATLSGRSYGYTF.

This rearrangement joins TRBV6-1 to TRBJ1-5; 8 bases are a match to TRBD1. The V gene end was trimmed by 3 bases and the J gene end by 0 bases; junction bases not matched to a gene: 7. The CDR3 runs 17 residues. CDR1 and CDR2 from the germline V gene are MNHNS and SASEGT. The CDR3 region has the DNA TGTGCCAGCAGTGACACGCGGACAGGGAATAGCAATCAGCCCCAGCATTTT. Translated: CASSDTRTGNSNQPQHF.

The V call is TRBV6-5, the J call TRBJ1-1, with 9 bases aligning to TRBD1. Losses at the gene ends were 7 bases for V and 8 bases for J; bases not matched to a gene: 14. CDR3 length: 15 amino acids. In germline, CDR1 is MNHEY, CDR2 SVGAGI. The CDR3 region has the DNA TGTGCCAGCACCGGGACAGGGCTACCGAACTTGGAAGCTTTCTTT. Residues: CASTGTGLPNLEAFF.

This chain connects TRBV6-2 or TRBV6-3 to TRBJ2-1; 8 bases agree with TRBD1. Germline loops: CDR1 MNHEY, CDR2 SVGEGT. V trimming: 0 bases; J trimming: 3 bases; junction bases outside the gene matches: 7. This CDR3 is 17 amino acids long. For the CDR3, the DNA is TGTGCCAGCAGTTACTCCCCCCCCAGGGGGCTCTACAATGAGCAGTTCTTC. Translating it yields CASSYSPPRGLYNEQFF.

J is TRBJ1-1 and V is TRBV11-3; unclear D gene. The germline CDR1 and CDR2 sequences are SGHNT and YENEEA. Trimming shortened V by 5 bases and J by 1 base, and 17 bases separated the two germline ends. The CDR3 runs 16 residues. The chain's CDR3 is CASSLIKKVWNTEAFF. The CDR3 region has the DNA TGTGCCAGCAGCCTGATCAAAAAGGTCTGGAACACTGAAGCTTTCTTT.